This TCR beta chain originates from a study of T cell responses to AZD1222 COVID-19 vaccine. With respect to this clone: The antigen is unknown.

The CDR3 sequence is 18 residues long. The ends were cut back, 5 bases at V and 4 bases at J, with 26 bases in the middle. Germline-derived CDR1 and CDR2 are SGHTA and FQGTGA. Study conclusions and caveats: Spike regions recognized by vaccine-associated CD4 TCRs spanned the protein, led by 160-218 and 743-854. Spike-specific TCR breadth and depth both grew after two AZD1222 doses.

The table came from immunoSEQ multiplex PCR; TCRdb's copy has only in-frame clones and leaves some out. This sample yields some 96,000 clones, of which roughly 86% are seen a single time; roughly 4.2% belongs to the top ten. Sequencing was performed on peripheral blood, taken on day 0 of MenACWY control vaccination. The TCR sequence derives from an adult in good health. The rearrangement links TRBV7-3 to TRBJ1-2; possible D gene TRBD1, 5 bases. In nucleotides, the CDR3 is TGTGCCAGCAGCGACCCAGTTCGGTACAGGCTCGCGGGCTATGGCTACACCTTC. Residues: CASSDPVRYRLAGYGYTF.